This TCR beta chain is drawn from a study of cytomegalovirus exposure and HLA in healthy donors. General study findings and limits: Earlier analysis found most TCR beta V segments productive about 87% or about 30% of the time. When analyzed later, a missense DCLRE1C variant was found to be linked to TCR beta V- and J-gene trimming.

This clone has a single count. Its antigen is currently unknown. 60 Vbeta and 13 Jbeta primers were used in PCR. TCRdb's table, derived via immunoSEQ multiplex PCR, lists solely in-frame clones and lacks some. Of approximately 200,000 clones listed, about four fifths are singletons. In germline, CDR1 is ENHRY, CDR2 SYGVKD. The ends were cut back, 3 bases at V and 0 bases at J, with 10 bases in the middle. There are 15 residues in the CDR3. The receptor's source is a man aged 30 to 45 in good health and CMV-seropositive. The chain couples TRBV10-3 to TRBJ2-3; possibly TRBD1 for D (6 bases). Sample: PBMCs. The CDR3 here is CAISEWGPSTDTQYF. The CDR3 DNA reads as TGTGCCATCAGTGAATGGGGGCCTAGCACAGATACGCAGTATTTT.